This T cell receptor (beta chain) was retrieved from a study of T cell repertoires in cytomegalovirus infection. Study background: As its CMV epitopes, the study selected recently identified HLA-C-restricted and well-studied HLA-B-restricted targets.

TCRdb itself ran the reads through MiXCR, one entry per CDR3 protein. The repertoire includes some 500,000 distinct CDR3 sequences, more than 30% of them detected once, and under 20% sits in the top ten. In this sample, this clonotype turned up once. Its antigen is still unknown. The V gene's germline CDR1 is SGDLS and CDR2 YYNGEE. V was clipped by 3 bases and J by 5 bases; unmatched bases: 18. The CDR3 is 20 residues long. Sequenced here: cultured PBMCs, sampled from culture after CMV antigen stimulation. The receptor was isolated from a human donor in good health (CMV status not recorded). Some clones in this sample may be carry-over from other donors' samples. The chain recombines TRBV9 with TRBJ2-2, with TRBD1 identical over 11 bases. The CDR3 DNA follows: TGTGCCAGCAGCGCGGACAGGGGGCGCGCCCCTGGTATGAGGACCGGGGAGCTGTTTTTT. Its translation is CASSADRGRAPGMRTGELFF.